A selection of T cell receptor beta chains follows, all from one sample in a study of vaccination effects on CD4 cells after COVID-19. Their target antigens are unknown. TCRdb's table, derived via immunoSEQ multiplex PCR, lists solely in-frame clones and lacks some. The sample shows around 30,000 clones, around 79% of them seen only once. Sample: CD4+ T cells from PBMCs cultured with HCoV-NL63 spike peptides, taken before COVID-19 vaccination. These receptors were taken from a human donor who had a prior SARS-CoV-2 infection. CDR3s include the opening cysteine and the closing phenylalanine or tryptophan. D genes are given only for firm matches. Where a row states a size, it is once, few, many or the class of an expanded clone; other rows omit it.

>TRBJ2-1|-|-|TRBV19
TGTGCCAGTAGTATTGGGGGCGCGACCAATGAGCAGTTCTTC
CASSIGGATNEQFF
>TRBJ2-7|-|-|TRBV6-5
TGTGCCAGCACTTCCCGAGGTGGAGGATTCCACGAGCAGTACTTC
CASTSRGGGFHEQYF
>TRBJ1-1|few|-|TRBV28
TGTGCCAGCAGCTGGGGGGGGCTCACTGAAGCTTTCTTT
CASSWGGLTEAFF
>TRBJ1-2|-|-|TRBV4-1
TGCGCCAGCAGCCAAGCGCACAGTATCTATGGCTACACCTTC
CASSQAHSIYGYTF
>TRBJ2-5|-|TRBD1|TRBV5-1
TGCGCCAGCAGCTGGGAGACAGGGGGGGAGACCCAGTACTTC
CASSWETGGETQYF
>TRBJ1-3|once|-|TRBV18
TGTGCCAGCTCACCGTCCAGCGATTCCTCTGGAAACACCATATATTTT
CASSPSSDSSGNTIYF
>TRBJ1-2|-|-|TRBV19
TGTGCCAGTAGTTGGCAGACTAACTATGGCTACACCTTC
CASSWQTNYGYTF
>TRBJ2-5|few|-|TRBV11-1
TGTGCCAGCAGCTTAGTAGGGACTGCTCAAGAGACCCAGTACTTC
CASSLVGTAQETQYF
>TRBJ1-6|few|-|TRBV5-1
TGCGCCAGCAGCCACGGACAGCCGTCTTATAATTCACCCCTCCACTTT
CASSHGQPSYNSPLHF
>TRBJ2-4|-|-|TRBV10-3
TGTGCCATCAGTGCGATTCAGGGGAACATTCAGTACTTC
CAISAIQGNIQYF
>TRBJ1-4|-|-|TRBV6-5
TGTGCCAGCAAAGCAGGGATTAATGAAAAACTGTTTTTT
CASKAGINEKLFF
>TRBJ2-2|-|-|TRBV9
TGTGCCAGCAGCGTGTGGGGGGCCGGGGAGCTGTTTTTT
CASSVWGAGELFF